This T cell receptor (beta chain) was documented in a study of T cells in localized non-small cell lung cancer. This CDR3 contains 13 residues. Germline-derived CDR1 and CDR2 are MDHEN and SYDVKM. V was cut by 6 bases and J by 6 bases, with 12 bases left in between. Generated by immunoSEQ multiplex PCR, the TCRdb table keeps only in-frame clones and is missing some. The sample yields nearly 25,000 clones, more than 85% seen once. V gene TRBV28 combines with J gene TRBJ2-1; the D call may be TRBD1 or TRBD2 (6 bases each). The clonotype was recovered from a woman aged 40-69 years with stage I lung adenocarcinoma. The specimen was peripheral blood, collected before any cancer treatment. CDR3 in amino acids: CASRGKGGNEQFF. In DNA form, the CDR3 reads TGTGCCAGCAGGGGGAAGGGGGGCAATGAGCAGTTCTTC.